This note documents a single TCR beta chain sequence. Its specificity is unknown. Trimming removed 5 bases from V and 3 bases from J; junction bases left unmatched: 3. The CDR3 covers 15 residues. Germline values: CDR1 DFQATT, CDR2 SNEGSKA (reference sequence). Via MiXCR, TCRdb re-called the 5' RACE reads, giving one row per CDR3 protein. Among roughly 700,000 distinct CDR3 sequences, 15% to 20% were seen once, and the ten largest hold about a fifth. This sample stems from a study of CD8 T cells in ankylosing spondylitis. Study-wide results and limits: One TCR beta motif, made up of roughly 8 highly homologous variants, appeared characteristic of ankylosing spondylitis blood.

This clonotype originated in a male donor with ankylosing spondylitis. The chain recombines TRBV20-1 with TRBJ2-2, with 13 bases lining up with TRBD2. Input material: blood, either unsorted or a sorted T cell fraction (not recorded which). DNA for the CDR3: TGCAGTGCTGACACTAGCGGGAGGGACACCGGGGAGCTGTTTTTT. Translated: CSADTSGRDTGELFF.